This T cell receptor (beta chain) stems from a study of T cells in Graves' hyperthyroidism and ophthalmopathy. This clonotype showed up just a few times. This may be a read error: a much more frequent sequence differs by one nucleotide. Amplification yielded TCR beta CDR3 regions, with RNA transcripts as the source. The HTBI set primed first-round TCR CDR3 RT-PCR. TCRdb reprocessed the multiplex PCR reads with MiXCR, giving one entry per CDR3 protein. The sample lists around 350,000 distinct CDR3 sequences; over 12% were seen once. Per germline, CDR1 MNHEY and CDR2 SMNVEV (reference sequence). The CDR3 is 14 residues long.

The genes are TRBV27 and TRBJ1-1; 7 positions agree with TRBD1. This TCR was recovered from a woman aged 55-69 years with Graves' ophthalmopathy. The sequenced sample was blood. The CDR3 nucleotides are TGTGCCAGCAGAATACAGGGGCCGAACACTGAAGCTCTCTTT. This encodes CASRIQGPNTEALF.